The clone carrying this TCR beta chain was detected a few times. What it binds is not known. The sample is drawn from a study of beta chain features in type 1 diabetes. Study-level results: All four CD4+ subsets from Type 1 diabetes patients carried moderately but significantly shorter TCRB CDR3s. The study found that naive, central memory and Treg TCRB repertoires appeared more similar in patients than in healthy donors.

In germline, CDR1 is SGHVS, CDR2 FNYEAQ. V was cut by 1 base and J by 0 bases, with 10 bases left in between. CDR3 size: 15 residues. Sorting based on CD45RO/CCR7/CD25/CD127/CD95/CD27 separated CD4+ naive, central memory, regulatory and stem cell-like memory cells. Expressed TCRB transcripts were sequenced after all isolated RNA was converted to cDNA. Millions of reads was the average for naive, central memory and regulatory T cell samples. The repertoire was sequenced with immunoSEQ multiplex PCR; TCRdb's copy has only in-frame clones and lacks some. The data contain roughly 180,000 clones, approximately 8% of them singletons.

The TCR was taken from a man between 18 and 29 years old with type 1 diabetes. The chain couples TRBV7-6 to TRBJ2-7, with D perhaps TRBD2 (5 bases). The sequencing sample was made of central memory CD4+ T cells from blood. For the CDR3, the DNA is TGTGCCAGCAGCTTAGAAACGGGGAGCTCCTACGAGCAGTACTTC. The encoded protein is CASSLETGSSYEQYF.